This TCR beta chain appears in the sequencing data of a study of post-analysis software for immune sequencing data. In the study overall: Relapsing-remitting, secondary progressive and progressive-relapsing forms of multiple sclerosis all featured among disease courses. Study findings and constraints: Normalized Chao1 diversity in multiple sclerosis patients fell significantly below that of controls. Patients had higher frequencies than controls of roughly five TRBV segments, including TRBV5-6, TRBV5-1 and TRBV20-1.

Unique-molecular-identifier-tagged TCR beta cDNA libraries were used. TCRdb re-called the PCR reads with MiXCR, one entry per CDR3 protein. The sample consists of about 820,000 distinct CDR3 sequences, roughly half of them appearing once. About this clonotype itself: Its antigen is not known.

The CDR3 covers 16 residues. The V end lost 8 bases, the J end lost 3 bases, and 22 bases lay between the germline ends. CDR1 and CDR2 (germline): LGHDT, YNNKEL (reference sequence). The sequence was obtained from a girl aged 5 to 17 with multiple sclerosis. The sequencing input was blood. The chain is built from TRBV3-1 and TRBJ1-2; D is ambiguous. CDR3 amino acids: CASFGKTDLRDYGYTF. The CDR3 nucleotides are TGTGCCAGCTTTGGGAAGACGGACCTAAGAGACTATGGCTACACCTTC.